This TCR beta chain emerged from a study of blood T cell repertoires in COVID-19 (dated by TCRdb to the early 2020s). With respect to the entire study: Samples from collaborators originated in the United States, Italy and Spain and spanned both the acute and convalescent phases of COVID-19. The dataset comprised deeply sampled blood TCRbeta repertoires from subjects exposed to, actively infected with, or recovered from COVID-19. A de-identified subject ID, COVID-19 status, age in years and sex were almost always included in the sample metadata. The material from the prospective study consisted of cDNA or gDNA derived from T cells, B-cell-depleted T cells, or PBMCs. Where available, HLA class I and class II types were taken from metadata supplied by the sample provider and were not determined by assay-based typing. The repertoires were released in a freely available public database meant as a resource for research on the immune response to SARS-CoV-2. Samples were obtained from the ongoing ImmuneRACE study (first 160 participants) and from 1,200 or so subjects provided by 6 global collaborators. Overall results and qualifications from the work: Clinical and demographic metadata were provided uncurated, with the amount varying by source and participant.

The immunoSEQ Assay, a bias-controlled multiplex PCR, was used to amplify TCRbeta CDR3 regions from genomic DNA. In the original analysis: Nucleated cell counts per sample were estimated from amplification of reference gene primers within the assay. Sequence reads were collapsed and filtered to measure the absolute abundance of every unique TCRbeta CDR3 rearrangement. For each sample, productive Simpson clonality was calculated by taking the square root of Simpson's diversity index across productive rearrangements. The immuneACCESS repertoire file appears here via TCRdb, limited to in-frame rearrangements. These files lack a portion of the clones; in checked studies, under half of the deficit traces to unresolved V genes, and the cause of the others is not known. D and trimming come from the DNA, and the V and J calls and clone size come from that table. The sample table records more than 110,000 clones; about four fifths of these occur just once. The ten largest account for under 5.5% of the sample.

Participants in the prospective study were enrolled through a virtual design, were aged 18 to 89 years, and lived in under 25 United States geographic areas. To assign participants to cohorts, the prospective study relied on clinical history that participants themselves reported in a screening survey and a study questionnaire. Mobile phlebotomists in the prospective study collected whole blood, serum and a nasopharyngeal or oropharyngeal swab from every participant. Additional blood draws and questionnaires over an approximately two-month period could optionally be provided by prospective study participants. Prospective study blood samples were shipped either frozen or at room temperature before DNA extraction. This clone was picked up a small number of times. The antigen it binds to is not known. Base qualities are not recorded, but no much larger clone differs from it by a single base. This same CDR3 is encoded by further DNA sequences in the sample.

CDR1 SGHTA and CDR2 FQGNSA were looked up in the germline V gene. The CDR3 holds 15 amino acids from the cysteine to the phenylalanine. Only the CDR3 DNA is retained, 45 bases long and in frame from the first base. The V end gives up 4 bases and the J end 0 bases, leaving 2 bases in the junction not matched to a gene. This chain is built from TRBV7-2 and TRBJ1-4; a stretch of 7 junction bases matches TRBD1. The receptor was isolated from a man in his forties with acute COVID-19. Sequencing input: PBMCs or T cells enriched from blood (not recorded which). The CDR3 amino acid sequence is: CASSSQGATNEKLFF. The nucleotide sequence is TGTGCCAGCAGCTCCCAGGGGGCAACTAATGAAAAACTGTTTTTT.